Reported below is one TCR beta chain. Its cognate antigen is unknown. CDR3 length: 17 residues. V was shortened by 0 bases and J by 2 bases, with 18 bases between the two germline ends. The V gene's germline CDR1 is SGHRS and CDR2 YFSETQ. The data were obtained in a study of T cell responses to AZD1222 COVID-19 vaccine. The assay was immunoSEQ multiplex PCR, and TCRdb's table has in-frame clones only and misses some. The sample records some 120,000 clones, 88% being singletons. Findings and limits, study-wide: Baseline serostatus was positive in only a handful of AZD1222 recipients. Breadth and depth of Spike-specific TCRs rose after two AZD1222 doses.

The gene calls are TRBV5-1 and TRBJ2-7; D might be TRBD1 (5 bases). The material was peripheral blood, obtained on day 0 of MenACWY control vaccination. The TCR sequence derives from an adult in good health. CDR3 protein: CASSLVSSGAATYEQYF. CDR3 nucleotide sequence: TGCGCCAGCAGCTTGGTATCAAGTGGGGCGGCTACCTACGAGCAGTACTTC.